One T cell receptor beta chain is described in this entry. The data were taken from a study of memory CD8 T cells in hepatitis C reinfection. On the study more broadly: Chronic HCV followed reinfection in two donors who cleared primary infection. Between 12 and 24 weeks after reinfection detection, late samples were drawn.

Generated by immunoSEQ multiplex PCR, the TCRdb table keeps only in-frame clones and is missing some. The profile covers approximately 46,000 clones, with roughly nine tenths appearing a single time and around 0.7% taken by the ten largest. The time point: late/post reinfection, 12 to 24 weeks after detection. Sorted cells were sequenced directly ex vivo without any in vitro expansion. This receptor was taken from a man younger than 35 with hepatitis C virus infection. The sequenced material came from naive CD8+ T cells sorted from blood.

In nucleotides, the CDR3 is TGTGCCATCAGTGAGTCTCTAGCGGGAGCCTACGAGCAGTACTTC. It is translated as CAISESLAGAYEQYF. This chain uses TRBV10-3 with TRBJ2-7, with 10 bases aligning to TRBD2. The CDR3 runs to 15 residues. Germline V gene lookup returns CDR1 ENHRY and CDR2 SYGVKD. The junction had 1 base not matched to a gene; V was cut back by 0 bases and J by 2 bases.